The 25 T cell receptor beta chains below were found in one sample sequenced in a study of T cell responses to AZD1222 COVID-19 vaccine. The assay was immunoSEQ multiplex PCR, and TCRdb's table has in-frame clones only and misses some. The profile shows 110,000 or so clones, 80% to 95% of them singletons. The input for sequencing was peripheral blood, taken 28 days after the second dose of the MenACWY control vaccine. Receptor source: an adult who received the MenACWY meningococcal vaccine as a control.

V and J are TRBV28 and TRBJ2-1, with 7 bases identical to TRBD2. Germline CDR1 MDHEN, CDR2 SYDVKM. The CDR3 is made up of 14 amino acids. With 3 bases clipped from V and 1 base from J, the junction kept 0 bases outside the gene matches. The CDR3 loop reads CASSLGGSYNEQFF. For the CDR3, the DNA is TGTGCCAGCAGTTTGGGGGGGTCCTACAATGAGCAGTTCTTC.

The chain couples TRBV29-1 to TRBJ2-3, with D perhaps TRBD1 or TRBD2 (5 bases each). Between the trimmed V and J ends, which lost 2 bases and 0 bases, there was a span of 12 bases. Germline loops: CDR1 SQVTM, CDR2 ANQGSEA. The CDR3 consists of 15 residues. The CDR3 spells CSVERGRVSTDTQYF. In DNA form, the CDR3 reads TGCAGCGTTGAACGGGGCAGGGTTAGCACAGATACGCAGTATTTT.

The chain recombines TRBV4-2 with TRBJ1-5; weak D call: TRBD1 (6 bases). V was clipped by 4 bases and J by 4 bases, with 11 bases between them. The CDR3 is made up of 14 amino acids. Germline loops: CDR1 LGHNA, CDR2 YNFKEQ. In nucleotides, the CDR3 is TGTGCCAGCAGCCCACACAGGGAAAATCAGCCCCAGCATTTT. Translation gives CASSPHRENQPQHF.

The V call is TRBV6-5, the J call TRBJ1-2; possible D gene TRBD1, 5 bases. CDR1 and CDR2 (germline): MNHEY, SVGAGI. The CDR3 runs 16 residues. The V gene lost 0 bases and the J gene lost 4 bases, with 15 bases spanning the gap. The DNA of the CDR3 is TGTGCCAGCAGTTACTCGTTTCACGGGGCAAGCTATGGCTACACCTTC. Translated: CASSYSFHGASYGYTF.

The CDR3 region has the DNA TGTGCCAGCAGCCCCGGGACAGTTGGGTACACCATATATTTT. Protein product: CASSPGTVGYTIYF. The chain combines TRBV11-2 with TRBJ1-3; TRBD1 matches 7 bases. CDR3 size: 14 residues. The germline V gene encodes CDR1 SGHAT and CDR2 FQNNGV. V lost 5 bases, J lost 8 bases, and 9 bases stayed unmatched. Full variable domain (rest looked up from reference TRBV11-2 and TRBJ1-3): EAGVAQSPRYKIIEKRQSVAFWCNPISGHATLYWYQQILGQGPKLLIQFQNNGVVDDSQLPKDRFSAERLKGVDSTLKIQPAKLEDSAVYLCASSPGTVGYTIYFGEGSWLTVV.

J is TRBJ2-5 and V is TRBV7-8; the match to TRBD1 covers 9 bases. V shed 5 bases, J shed 3 bases, and the junction held 4 bases outside the gene matches. The CDR3 has 14 amino acids. The germline V gene has CDR1 SGHVS and CDR2 FQNEAQ. For the CDR3, the DNA is TGTGCCAGCAGCCCAAGGGACAGGGAAGAGACCCAGTACTTC. It is translated as CASSPRDREETQYF.

This sequence joins TRBV5-5 and TRBJ2-1; possibly TRBD1 for D (5 bases). Trimming left V 3 bases short and J 2 bases short, with 9 bases between. The CDR3 extends over 14 amino acids. Germline V CDR1 and CDR2: SGHKS, YYEKEE (reference sequence). CDR3 residues: CASSSDTTYNEQFF. CDR3 coding DNA: TGTGCCAGCAGCTCGGACACGACCTACAATGAGCAGTTCTTC.

This clone has only one observation. The chain carries TRBV5-1 and TRBJ1-1; 8 bases match TRBD1. The germline V gene encodes CDR1 SGHRS and CDR2 YFSETQ. The CDR3 has 14 residues. V dropped 0 bases and J dropped 5; count of bases not matched to a gene: 3. Here the CDR3 reads CASSLAQGGTEAFF. CDR3 coding DNA: TGCGCCAGCAGCTTGGCACAGGGGGGTACTGAAGCTTTCTTT.

This clone appeared once. J is TRBJ1-3 and V is TRBV5-1; D remains unclear. CDR1 is SGHRS, CDR2 YFSETQ, per germline. The CDR3 consists of 14 residues. The V end lost 0 bases, the J end lost 4 bases, and 8 bases lay between the germline ends. The CDR3 DNA is TGCGCCAGCAGCTTGGCGGGCCGGGGAAACACCATATATTTT. This encodes CASSLAGRGNTIYF. The entire variable domain, with the rest obtained from reference TRBV5-1 and TRBJ1-3, is as follows: KAGVTQTPRYLIKTRGQQVTLSCSPISGHRSVSWYQQTPGQGLQFLFEYFSETQRNKGNFPGRFSGRQFSNSRSEMNVSTLELGDSALYLCASSLAGRGNTIYFGEGSWLTVV.

CDR3 residues: CASSLFQRATYNEQFF. The CDR3 DNA reads as TGTGCCAGCAGTTTATTTCAGCGGGCAACCTACAATGAGCAGTTCTTC. The chain couples TRBV28 to TRBJ2-1; D might be TRBD2 (6 bases). Germline lookup yields CDR1 MDHEN and CDR2 SYDVKM. The germline V and J ends were trimmed by 1 base and 2 bases, with 12 bases remaining between them. There are 16 residues in the CDR3.

This sequence joins TRBV4-3 and TRBJ2-1; a weak D match, TRBD2 (7 bases). The CDR3 runs to 16 residues. CDR1 is LGHNA, CDR2 YSLEER, per germline. Trimming removed 2 bases at V and 7 bases at J, with 18 bases between. CDR3 sequence (DNA): TGCGCCAGCAGCCAATATGGGGGGGCCTTGGGGAATGAGCAGTTCTTC. Translating it yields CASSQYGGALGNEQFF.

The rearrangement joins TRBV5-1 to TRBJ2-1; 8 bases map to TRBD2. CDR1 and CDR2 from the germline V gene are SGHRS and YFSETQ. V lost 6 bases to trimming and J lost 4 bases; unmatched junction nucleotides: 6. CDR3 length: 14 residues. The CDR3 sequence is CASMEAGAYNEQFF. DNA of the CDR3: TGCGCCAGCATGGAAGCGGGAGCTTACAATGAGCAGTTCTTC.

The chain has TRBV6-5 and TRBJ1-1, with unresolved D. The V gene's germline CDR1 is MNHEY and CDR2 SVGAGI. CDR3 size: 14 residues. V lost 0 bases and J 2 bases, leaving 7 bases between the germline ends. CDR3 loop: CASSYSPGNTEAFF. CDR3 bases: TGTGCCAGCAGTTACTCCCCAGGAAACACTGAAGCTTTCTTT.

This clone was counted once. Here the CDR3 reads CASSQPGTNTGELFF. The CDR3 DNA reads TGTGCCAGCAGCCAACCGGGAACGAACACCGGGGAGCTGTTTTTT. The rearrangement joins TRBV14 to TRBJ2-2, with D perhaps matching TRBD2 (5 bases). Germline V lookup: CDR1 SGHDN, CDR2 FVKESK. The CDR3 loop spans 15 amino acids. V was pared by 2 bases and J by 0 bases, with 7 bases between. The entire variable domain, with the rest obtained from reference TRBV14 and TRBJ2-2, is as follows: EAGVTQFPSHSVIEKGQTVTLRCDPISGHDNLYWYRRVMGKEIKFLLHFVKESKQDESGMPNNRFLAERTGGTYSTLKVQPAELEDSGVYFCASSQPGTNTGELFFGEGSRLTVL.

This CDR3 is CASTLAGGPTKNIQYF. CDR3 coding DNA: TGTGCCAGCACGCTAGCGGGAGGGCCTACCAAAAACATTCAGTACTTC. This rearrangement joins TRBV6-6 to TRBJ2-4, with 12 bases aligning to TRBD2. The CDR3 extends over 16 amino acids. Trimming took 7 bases from V and 2 from J; bases not matched to a gene: 6. Germline values: CDR1 MNHNY, CDR2 SVGAGI (reference sequence).

The chain couples TRBV28 to TRBJ1-2, with D uncertain. Germline lookup yields CDR1 MDHEN and CDR2 SYDVKM. The V gene lost 4 bases and the J gene lost 4 bases, with 13 bases spanning the gap. This CDR3 is 14 amino acids long. CDR3 loop: CASSSIGVSYGYTF. The CDR3 bases are TGTGCCAGCAGTTCCATCGGGGTGTCCTATGGCTACACCTTC.

The chain joins TRBV7-6 to TRBJ1-3; D remains unclear. The CDR3 has 16 residues. Looked up from germline, CDR1 is SGHVS and CDR2 is FNYEAQ. The germline V and J ends were trimmed by 7 bases and 0 bases, with 16 bases remaining between them. CDR3 DNA: TGTGCCAGCACCATTGGGCACACTACCTCTGGAAACACCATATATTTT. Its translation is CASTIGHTTSGNTIYF.

The chain couples TRBV5-1 to TRBJ2-2; tentative D call: TRBD2 (6 bases). V lost 2 bases, J lost 0 bases, and 20 bases lay in between. Germline CDR1 reads SGHRS; CDR2 reads YFSETQ. This CDR3 region has 19 residues. The CDR3 DNA sequence: TGCGCCAGCAGCTTAAAACCGGGACCGGTAGCGGCGAACACCGGGGAGCTGTTTTTT. Its protein is CASSLKPGPVAANTGELFF.

The genes are TRBV20-1 and TRBJ1-5, with D possibly being TRBD1 (6 bases). This CDR3 spans 15 amino acids. Germline V gene sequence: CDR1 DFQATT, CDR2 SNEGSKA (reference sequence). Deletions cut 3 bases from V and 2 bases from J, with 14 bases between. In DNA, the CDR3 is TGCAGTGCTAGTCCAGGGGTGTTGGGCAATCAGCCCCAGCATTTT. Translated: CSASPGVLGNQPQHF.

This rearrangement joins TRBV5-6 to TRBJ1-4; D call uncertain. This CDR3 region has 14 residues. Germline V lookup: CDR1 SGHDT, CDR2 YYEEEE. The V and J ends lost 2 bases and 6 bases respectively, with 11 bases between them. CDR3 in amino acids: CASSFRGHDEKLFF. The CDR3 nucleotides are TGTGCCAGCAGCTTTCGGGGTCATGATGAAAAACTGTTTTTT.

V usage is TRBV18 and J usage is TRBJ1-1; D not certain. The CDR3 spans 14 residues. The V end was cut by 0 bases, the J end by 3 bases, with 8 bases between. Per germline, CDR1 KGHSH and CDR2 LQKENI. The CDR3 loop reads CASSPPGYYTEAFF. CDR3 sequence (DNA): TGTGCCAGCTCACCACCAGGGTATTACACTGAAGCTTTCTTT.

This clone was counted between two and nine times. The V gene is TRBV7-3, the J gene TRBJ2-1; no definite D call. From germline, CDR1 is SGHTA and CDR2 FQGTGA. The V and J ends lost 5 bases and 2 bases respectively, with 13 bases between them. The CDR3 length is 15 residues. CDR3 nucleotide sequence: TGTGCCAGCAGCCCCGGGCCCAGCACCTACAATGAGCAGTTCTTC. It specifies CASSPGPSTYNEQFF. Variable domain in full (rest from reference TRBV7-3 and TRBJ2-1): GAGVSQTPSNKVTEKGKYVELRCDPISGHTALYWYRQSLGQGPEFLIYFQGTGAADDSGLPNDRFFAVRPEGSVSTLKIQRTERGDSAVYLCASSPGPSTYNEQFFGPGTRLTVL.

The rearrangement uses TRBV7-6 and TRBJ2-7; 12 positions match TRBD2. CDR3 length: 15 residues. Germline CDR1 is SGHVS and CDR2 is FNYEAQ. The junction had 6 bases not matched to a gene; V was cut back by 5 bases and J by 4 bases. As DNA, the CDR3 is TGTGCCAGCAGCCAGACTAGCGGGGGAGCTTACGAGCAGTACGTC. Encoded protein: CASSQTSGGAYEQYV.

This rearrangement joins TRBV3-1 (or the pseudogene TRBV3-2) to TRBJ2-3, with 10 bases aligning to TRBD2. The CDR3 is 14 residues long. J gave up 8 bases and V 2 bases, and 4 bases lay outside the gene matches. Germline V gene sequence: CDR1 LGHDT, CDR2 YNNKEL (reference sequence). In DNA form, the CDR3 reads TGTGCCAGCAGCCAATCCAGACTAGCGGGTACGCAGTATTTT. It encodes CASSQSRLAGTQYF.

V usage is TRBV18 and J usage is TRBJ1-1, with D unresolved. V gave up 3 bases and J gave up 4 bases, with 9 bases separating them. The CDR3 covers 13 residues. CDR1 KGHSH and CDR2 LQKENI come from the germline V gene. In DNA, the CDR3 is TGTGCCAGCTCACCTTCCACGGGCACTGAAGCTTTCTTT. Translated, it gives CASSPSTGTEAFF.